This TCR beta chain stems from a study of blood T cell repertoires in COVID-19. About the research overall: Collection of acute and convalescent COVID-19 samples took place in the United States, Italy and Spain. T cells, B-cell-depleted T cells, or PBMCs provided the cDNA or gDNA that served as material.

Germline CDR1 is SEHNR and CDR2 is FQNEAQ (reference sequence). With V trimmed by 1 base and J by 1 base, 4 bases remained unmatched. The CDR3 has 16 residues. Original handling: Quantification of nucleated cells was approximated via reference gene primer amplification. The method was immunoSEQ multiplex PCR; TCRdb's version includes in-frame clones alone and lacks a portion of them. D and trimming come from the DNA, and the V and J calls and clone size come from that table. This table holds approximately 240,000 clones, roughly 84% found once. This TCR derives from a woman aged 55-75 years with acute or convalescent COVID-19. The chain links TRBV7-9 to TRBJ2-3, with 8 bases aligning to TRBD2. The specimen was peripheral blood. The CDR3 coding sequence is TGTGCCAGCAGCTTAGTACTAGCGGCCCGCACAGATACGCAGTATTTT. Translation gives CASSLVLAARTDTQYF.